These 14 T cell receptor beta chains came from one sample sequenced in a study of OX40 agonist ivuxolimab in advanced cancers. The data were produced by immunoSEQ multiplex PCR, yet TCRdb's version contains in-frame clones alone and is incomplete. The sample has about 77,000 clones, 65% to 90% seen once. The sequences come from CD4+ or CD8+ T cells sorted from blood, collected in a trial of the OX40 agonist ivuxolimab. The receptors shown here come from an adult with an advanced solid tumor such as melanoma, head and neck, liver or kidney cancer.

The chain employs TRBV7-9 and TRBJ2-5; the D gene is possibly TRBD1 (6 bases). Trimming stripped 5 bases from V and 0 bases from J, with 13 bases between. Per germline, CDR1 SEHNR and CDR2 FQNEAQ (reference sequence). This CDR3 contains 15 residues. CDR3 protein: CASSQDSDDQETQYF. The CDR3 DNA reads TGTGCCAGCAGCCAGGACAGCGATGACCAAGAGACCCAGTACTTC.

The rearrangement joins TRBV9 to TRBJ2-1; 10 bases match TRBD2. Germline lookup yields CDR1 SGDLS and CDR2 YYNGEE. Trimming cost V 1 base and J 8 bases; bases outside gene matches: 6. The CDR3 spans 15 residues. As DNA, the CDR3 is TGTGCCAGCAGCGTAATAGCGGGGGGTGAGTATGAGCAGTTCTTC. Protein product: CASSVIAGGEYEQFF. Full variable domain (outside the CDR3, taken from reference TRBV9 and TRBJ2-1): DSGVTQTPKHLITATGQRVTLRCSPRSGDLSVYWYQQSLDQGLQFLIQYYNGEERAKGNILERFSAQQFPDLHSELNLSSLELGDSALYFCASSVIAGGEYEQFFGPGTRLTVL.

A few counts support this clone. The chain is built from TRBV6-5 and TRBJ2-7; 12 positions agree with TRBD2. CDR1 is MNHEY and CDR2 is SVGAGI in the germline V gene. The trim removed 4 bases at V and 6 bases at J, leaving 7 bases unmatched. The CDR3 spans 15 residues. The CDR3 is CASSSPSGGAPEQYF. The CDR3 DNA reads TGTGCCAGCAGTTCCCCTAGCGGGGGGGCCCCCGAGCAGTACTTC.

The rearrangement joins TRBV5-1 to TRBJ2-2; 10 nucleotides match TRBD2. The CDR3 length is 15 residues. Germline V gene lookup returns CDR1 SGHRS and CDR2 YFSETQ. Germline trimming cut 4 bases from V and 4 bases from J; bases unmatched to any gene: 4. Here the CDR3 reads CASSTGTSVTGELFF. DNA of the CDR3: TGCGCCAGCAGCACCGGGACTAGCGTCACCGGGGAGCTGTTTTTT.

The chain joins TRBV4-1 to TRBJ2-7; 7 nucleotides line up with TRBD2. J gave up 2 bases and V 1 base, and 5 bases lay outside the gene matches. The V gene's germline CDR1 is MGHRA and CDR2 YSYEKL. This CDR3 is 15 amino acids long. The CDR3 DNA sequence: TGCGCCAGCAGCCAAGGGACTAGTAAAACCTACGAGCAGTACTTC. This codes for CASSQGTSKTYEQYF.

The chain recombines TRBV6-5 with TRBJ2-7, with a possible D match to TRBD1 (6 bases). The germline CDR1 and CDR2 sequences are MNHEY and SVGAGI. This CDR3 contains 14 residues. Trimming took 2 bases from V and 3 from J, leaving 11 bases between them. DNA of the CDR3: TGTGCCAGCAGTTACACACGGGACAACTACGAGCAGTACTTC. Protein sequence: CASSYTRDNYEQYF.

This sequence joins TRBV5-6 and TRBJ1-2; no clear D. V was pared by 2 bases and J by 8 bases, with 19 bases between. The CDR3 has 15 amino acids. In germline, CDR1 is SGHDT, CDR2 YYEEEE. The CDR3 sequence is CASSLPPGLGRGYTF. CDR3 in DNA: TGTGCCAGCAGCTTACCCCCGGGCCTCGGACGAGGCTACACCTTC.

This chain links TRBV6-6 with TRBJ1-6; no firm D call. Germline lookup yields CDR1 MNHNY and CDR2 SVGAGI (reference sequence). The CDR3 runs 14 residues. With 6 bases removed from V and 9 bases from J, the gap between germline ends came to 15 bases. The CDR3 nucleotides are TGTGCCAGCAGACTTGGGGAGGGCGGTTCACCCCTCCACTTT. It codes for CASRLGEGGSPLHF.

This sequence joins TRBV14 and TRBJ1-2; no clear D gene. CDR1 SGHDN and CDR2 FVKESK come from the germline V gene. The CDR3 is 18 amino acids. V shed 4 bases and J shed 7 bases, with 28 bases lying between them. This CDR3 is CASSPSWGEGLDSGGYTF. The CDR3 DNA follows: TGTGCCAGCAGCCCATCCTGGGGTGAGGGTTTGGATTCCGGTGGCTACACCTTC.

The CDR3 sequence is CASSPTGTANTGELFF. DNA for the CDR3: TGTGCCAGCAGCCCCACCGGGACAGCGAACACCGGGGAGCTGTTTTTT. V usage is TRBV7-2 and J usage is TRBJ2-2; 7 bases line up with TRBD1. Germline V gene sequence: CDR1 SGHTA, CDR2 FQGNSA. The CDR3 consists of 16 residues. The V gene end was trimmed by 5 bases and the J gene end by 0 bases; junction bases not matched to a gene: 6.

The genes are TRBV19 and TRBJ2-2; 9 bases fit TRBD1. The V gene end was trimmed by 6 bases and the J gene end by 1 base; junction bases not matched to a gene: 9. The CDR3 runs to 17 residues. Per the germline V gene, CDR1 is LNHDA and CDR2 is SQIVND (reference sequence). The CDR3 nucleotides read TGTGCCAGTAGCTCTCTTCCGGGACAGGGGAACACCGGGGAGCTGTTTTTT. It translates to CASSSLPGQGNTGELFF.

This clone turned up a few times. The V gene is TRBV6-5, the J gene TRBJ1-1; D is undetermined. Germline V gives CDR1 MNHEY, CDR2 SVGAGI. This CDR3 has 13 residues. Deletions cut 2 bases from V and 8 bases from J, with 12 bases between. In DNA, the CDR3 is TGTGCCAGCAGTTACGATAGGGATGGGGAAGCTTTCTTT. It codes for CASSYDRDGEAFF.

This chain uses TRBV6-6 with TRBJ2-3; D might be TRBD2 (7 bases). This CDR3 is built from 13 residues. Germline V gene sequence: CDR1 MNHNY, CDR2 SVGAGI (reference sequence). Trimming removed 6 bases at V and 4 bases at J, with 11 bases between. The CDR3 DNA follows: TGTGCCAGCAGGACGGGGGGCGCAGATACGCAGTATTTT. This translates into CASRTGGADTQYF.

This clone was seen a single time. The V gene is TRBV5-1, the J gene TRBJ2-7, with D possibly TRBD2 on 5 matching bases. Germline CDR1 SGHRS, CDR2 YFSETQ. The CDR3 is 16 residues long. V was shortened by 4 bases and J by 6 bases, with 23 bases between the two germline ends. CDR3 loop: CASSSRAKTGVGEQYF. The CDR3 coding sequence is TGCGCCAGCAGCAGTCGGGCTAAAACCGGGGTCGGCGAGCAGTACTTC.